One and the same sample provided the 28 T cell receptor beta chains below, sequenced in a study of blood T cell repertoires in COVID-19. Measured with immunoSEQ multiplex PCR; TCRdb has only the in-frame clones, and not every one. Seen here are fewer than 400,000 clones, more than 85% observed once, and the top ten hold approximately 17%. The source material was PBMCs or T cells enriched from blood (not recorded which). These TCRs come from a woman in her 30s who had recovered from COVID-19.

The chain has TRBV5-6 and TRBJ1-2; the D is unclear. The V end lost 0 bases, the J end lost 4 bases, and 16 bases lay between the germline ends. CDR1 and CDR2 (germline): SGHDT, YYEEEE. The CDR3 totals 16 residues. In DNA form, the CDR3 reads TGTGCCAGCAGCTTGGGTGCGGCGGGGATGGGCTATGGCTACACCTTC. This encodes CASSLGAAGMGYGYTF.

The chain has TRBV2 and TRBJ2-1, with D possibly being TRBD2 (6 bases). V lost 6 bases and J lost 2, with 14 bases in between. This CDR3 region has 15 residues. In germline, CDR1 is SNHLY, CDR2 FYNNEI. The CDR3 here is CASRASARPYNEQFF. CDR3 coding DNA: TGTGCCAGCAGAGCTAGCGCGCGACCCTACAATGAGCAGTTCTTC.

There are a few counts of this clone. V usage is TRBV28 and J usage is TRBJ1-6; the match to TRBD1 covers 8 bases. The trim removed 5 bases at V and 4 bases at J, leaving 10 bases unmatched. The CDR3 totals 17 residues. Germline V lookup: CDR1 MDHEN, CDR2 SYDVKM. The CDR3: CASSIYAGQVYNSPLHF. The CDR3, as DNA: TGTGCCAGCAGTATATACGCGGGACAGGTTTATAATTCACCCCTCCACTTT.

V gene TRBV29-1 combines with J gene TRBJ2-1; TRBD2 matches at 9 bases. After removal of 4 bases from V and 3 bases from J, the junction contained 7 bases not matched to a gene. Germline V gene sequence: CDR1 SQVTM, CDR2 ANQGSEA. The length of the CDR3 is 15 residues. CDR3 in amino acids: CSVVGSGGVYNEQFF. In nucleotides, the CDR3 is TGCAGCGTTGTGGGTAGCGGGGGTGTCTACAATGAGCAGTTCTTC.

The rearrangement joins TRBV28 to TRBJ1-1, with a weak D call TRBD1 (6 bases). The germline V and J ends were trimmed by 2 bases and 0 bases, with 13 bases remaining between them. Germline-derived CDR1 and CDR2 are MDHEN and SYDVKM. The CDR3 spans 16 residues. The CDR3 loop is CASSLAGQLMNTEAFF. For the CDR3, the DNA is TGTGCCAGCAGTTTAGCTGGACAGCTCATGAACACTGAAGCTTTCTTT. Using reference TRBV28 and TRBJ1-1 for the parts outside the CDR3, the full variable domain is DVKVTQSSRYLVKRTGEKVFLECVQDMDHENMFWYRQDPGLGLRLIYFSYDVKMKEKGDIPEGYSVSREKKERFSLILESASTNQTSMYLCASSLAGQLMNTEAFFGQGTRLTVV.

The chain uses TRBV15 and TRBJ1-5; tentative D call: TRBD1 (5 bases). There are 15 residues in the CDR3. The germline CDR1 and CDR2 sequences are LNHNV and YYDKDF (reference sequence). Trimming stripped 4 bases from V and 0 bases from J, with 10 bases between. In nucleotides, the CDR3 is TGTGCCACCAGCAAAGGGGTGGATAGCAATCAGCCCCAGCATTTT. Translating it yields CATSKGVDSNQPQHF.

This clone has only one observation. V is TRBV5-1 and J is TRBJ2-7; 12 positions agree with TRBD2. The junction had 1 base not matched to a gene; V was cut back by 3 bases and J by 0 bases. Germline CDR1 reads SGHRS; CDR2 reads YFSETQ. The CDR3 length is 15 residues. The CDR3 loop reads CASSSSGRASYEQYF. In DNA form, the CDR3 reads TGCGCCAGCAGCTCTAGCGGGAGGGCCTCCTACGAGCAGTACTTC.

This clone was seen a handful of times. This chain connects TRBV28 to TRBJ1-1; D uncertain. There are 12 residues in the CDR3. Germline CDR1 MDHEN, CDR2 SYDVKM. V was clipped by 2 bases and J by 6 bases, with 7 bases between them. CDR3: CASSLQDSEAFF. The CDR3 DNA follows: TGTGCCAGCAGTTTACAGGACTCTGAAGCTTTCTTT.

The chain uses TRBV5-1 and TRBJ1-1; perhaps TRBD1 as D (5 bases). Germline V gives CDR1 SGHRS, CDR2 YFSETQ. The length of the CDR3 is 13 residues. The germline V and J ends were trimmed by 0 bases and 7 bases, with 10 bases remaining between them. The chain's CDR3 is CASSLDIGGEAFF. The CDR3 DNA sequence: TGCGCCAGCAGCTTGGATATCGGGGGTGAAGCTTTCTTT.

The CDR3, as DNA: TGTGCCAGCAGCTTACGGTCGGGCAGGGTCAATGAAAAACTGTTTTTT. Translation: CASSLRSGRVNEKLFF. The rearrangement links TRBV7-2 to TRBJ1-4, with D possibly matching TRBD1 (5 bases). The V and J ends lost 2 bases and 5 bases respectively, with 15 bases between them. This CDR3 has 16 amino acids. CDR1 and CDR2 (germline): SGHTA, FQGNSA.

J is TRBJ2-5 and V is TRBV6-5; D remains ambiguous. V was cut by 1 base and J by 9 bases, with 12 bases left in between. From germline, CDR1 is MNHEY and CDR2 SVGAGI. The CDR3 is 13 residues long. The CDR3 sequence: CASSYYPQQAQYF. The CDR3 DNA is TGTGCCAGCAGTTACTATCCGCAGCAGGCCCAGTACTTC.

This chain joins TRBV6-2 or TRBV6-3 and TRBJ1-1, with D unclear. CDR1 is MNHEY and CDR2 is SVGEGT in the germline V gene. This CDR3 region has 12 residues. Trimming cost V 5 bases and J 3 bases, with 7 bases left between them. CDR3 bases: TGTGCCAGCAGTACCAGTTACACTGAAGCTTTCTTT. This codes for CASSTSYTEAFF.

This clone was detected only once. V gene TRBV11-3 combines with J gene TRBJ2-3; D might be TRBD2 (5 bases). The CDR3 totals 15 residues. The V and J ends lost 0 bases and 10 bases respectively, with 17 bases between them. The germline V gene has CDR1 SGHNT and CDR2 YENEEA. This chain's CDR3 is CASSLDRGEGVAQYF. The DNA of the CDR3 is TGTGCCAGCAGCTTAGATCGAGGTGAGGGCGTGGCGCAGTATTTT.

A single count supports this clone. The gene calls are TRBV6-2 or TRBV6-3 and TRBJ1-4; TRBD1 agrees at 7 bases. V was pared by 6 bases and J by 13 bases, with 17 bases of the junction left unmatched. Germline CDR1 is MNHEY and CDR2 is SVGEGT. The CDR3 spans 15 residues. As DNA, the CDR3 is TGTGCCAGCAGCCCGAACAGGGGACCTCATGAAGGACTGTTTTTT. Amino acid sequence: CASSPNRGPHEGLFF.

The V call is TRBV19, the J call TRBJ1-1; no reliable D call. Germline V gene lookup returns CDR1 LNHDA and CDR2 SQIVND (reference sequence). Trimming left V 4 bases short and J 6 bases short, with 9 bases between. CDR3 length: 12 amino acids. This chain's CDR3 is CASSTGLSEAFF. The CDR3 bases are TGTGCCAGTAGTACAGGTTTGTCTGAAGCTTTCTTT.

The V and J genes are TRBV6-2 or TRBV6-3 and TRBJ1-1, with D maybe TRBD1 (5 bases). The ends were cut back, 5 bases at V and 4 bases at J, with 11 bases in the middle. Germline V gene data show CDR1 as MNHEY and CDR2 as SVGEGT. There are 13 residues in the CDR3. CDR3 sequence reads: CASSLSGLTEAFF. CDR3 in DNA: TGTGCCAGCAGTCTTTCAGGGCTCACTGAAGCTTTCTTT.

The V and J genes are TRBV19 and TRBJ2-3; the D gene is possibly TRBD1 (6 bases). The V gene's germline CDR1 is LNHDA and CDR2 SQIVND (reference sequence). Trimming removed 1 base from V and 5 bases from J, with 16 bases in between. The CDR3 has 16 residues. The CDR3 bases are TGTGCCAGTAGTATAGGGGGCAGGGGAAGCGGAGATACGCAGTATTTT. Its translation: CASSIGGRGSGDTQYF.

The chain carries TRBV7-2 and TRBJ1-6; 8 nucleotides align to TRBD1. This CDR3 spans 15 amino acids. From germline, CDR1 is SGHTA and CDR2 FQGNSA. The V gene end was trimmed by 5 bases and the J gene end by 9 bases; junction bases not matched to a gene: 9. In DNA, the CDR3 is TGTGCCAGCAGCACCGGACAGGGAGGTACTTCACCCCTCCACTTT. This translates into CASSTGQGGTSPLHF.

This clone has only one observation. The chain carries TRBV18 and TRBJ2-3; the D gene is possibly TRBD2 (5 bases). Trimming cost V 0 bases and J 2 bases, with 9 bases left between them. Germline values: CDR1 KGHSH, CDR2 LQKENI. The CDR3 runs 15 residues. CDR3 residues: CASSPPGRPTDTQYF. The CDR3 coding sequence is TGTGCCAGCTCACCACCGGGGAGACCCACAGATACGCAGTATTTT.

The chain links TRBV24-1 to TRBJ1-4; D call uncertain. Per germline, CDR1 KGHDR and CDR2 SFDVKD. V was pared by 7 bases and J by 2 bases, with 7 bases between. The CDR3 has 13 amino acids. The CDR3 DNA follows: TGTGCCACCAGGGGCAGTACTAATGAAAAACTGTTTTTT. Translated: CATRGSTNEKLFF.

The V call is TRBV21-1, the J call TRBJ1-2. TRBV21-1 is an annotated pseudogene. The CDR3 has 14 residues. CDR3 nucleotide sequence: TGTGCCAGCAGCCCTCGAGTAGTCCACTATGGCTACACCTTC. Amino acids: CASSPRVVHYGYTF.

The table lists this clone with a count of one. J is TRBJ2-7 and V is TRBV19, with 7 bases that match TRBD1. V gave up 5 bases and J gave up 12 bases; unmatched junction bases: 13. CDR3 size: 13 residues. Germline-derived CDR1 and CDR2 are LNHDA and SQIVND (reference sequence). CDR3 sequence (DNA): TGTGCCAGTAGTCCCCGACAGGGTGGGGGTCGGTACTTC. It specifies CASSPRQGGGRYF.

The DNA of the CDR3 is TGTGCCAGCAGCCAGCAGGATAACTATGGCTACACCTTC. Encoded protein: CASSQQDNYGYTF. The V call is TRBV3-1 (or the pseudogene TRBV3-2), the J call TRBJ1-2; no clear D gene. The germline V gene encodes CDR1 LGHDT and CDR2 YNNKEL (reference sequence). The CDR3 spans 13 residues. Trimming took 3 bases from V and 1 from J, leaving 6 bases between them.

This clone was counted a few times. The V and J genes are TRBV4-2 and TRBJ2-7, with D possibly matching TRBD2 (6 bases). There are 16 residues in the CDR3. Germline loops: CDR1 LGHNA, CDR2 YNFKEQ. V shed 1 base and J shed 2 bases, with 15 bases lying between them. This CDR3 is CASSQGASAITYEQYF. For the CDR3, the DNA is TGTGCCAGCAGCCAAGGCGCTAGCGCGATTACCTACGAGCAGTACTTC.

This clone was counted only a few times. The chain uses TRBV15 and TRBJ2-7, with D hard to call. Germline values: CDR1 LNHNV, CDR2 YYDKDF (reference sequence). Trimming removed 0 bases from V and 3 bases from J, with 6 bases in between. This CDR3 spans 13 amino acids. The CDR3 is CATSRDPYYEQYF. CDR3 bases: TGTGCCACCAGCAGAGATCCGTACTACGAGCAGTACTTC.

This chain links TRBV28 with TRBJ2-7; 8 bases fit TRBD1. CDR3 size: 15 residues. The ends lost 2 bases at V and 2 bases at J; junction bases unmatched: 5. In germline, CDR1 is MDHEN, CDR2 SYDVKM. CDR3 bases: TGTGCCAGCAGTTTAACCCGACAGGGGCCCTACGAGCAGTACTTC. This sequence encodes CASSLTRQGPYEQYF.

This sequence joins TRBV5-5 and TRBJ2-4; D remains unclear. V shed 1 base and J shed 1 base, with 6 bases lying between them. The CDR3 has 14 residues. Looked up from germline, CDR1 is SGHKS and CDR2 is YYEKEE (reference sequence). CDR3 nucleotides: TGTGCCAGCAGCTTGCAGAATGCCAAAAACATTCAGTACTTC. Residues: CASSLQNAKNIQYF.

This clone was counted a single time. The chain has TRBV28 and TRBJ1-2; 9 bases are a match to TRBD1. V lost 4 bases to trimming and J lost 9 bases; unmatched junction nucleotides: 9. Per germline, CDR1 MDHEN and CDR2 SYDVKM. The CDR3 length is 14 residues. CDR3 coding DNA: TGTGCCAGCAGTTCAAGCGGGACAGGGCCAAGCTACACCTTC. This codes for CASSSSGTGPSYTF.